The T cell receptor beta chain described here comes from a study of post-analysis software for immune sequencing data. General study results and limits: Higher frequency in patients than in controls was seen for about five TRBV segments, with TRBV5-6, TRBV5-1 and TRBV20-1 among them.

Unique molecular identifiers had been added to the TCR beta cDNA libraries. Approximately 0.5 million cDNA molecules were recovered from an input of 1 to 10 million T cells. TCRdb re-derived calls from the PCR reads in MiXCR, one entry per CDR3 protein. The sample records roughly 650,000 distinct CDR3 sequences, approximately 60% being singletons. Germline CDR1 reads SGHRS; CDR2 reads YFSETQ. The CDR3 spans 21 residues. Trimming at V came to 3 bases and at J to 0 bases, leaving 16 bases not matched to a gene. In the case of this clonotype: Its antigen is as yet unknown.

The J gene is TRBJ2-6, the V gene TRBV5-1; 9 bases line up with TRBD1. The TCR sequence derives from a girl aged 2 to 10 with multiple sclerosis. The material sequenced was blood. This CDR3 is CASSSRSDRGGPNSGANVLTF. The CDR3 DNA follows: TGCGCCAGCAGCTCACGGTCGGACAGGGGCGGTCCCAACTCTGGGGCCAACGTCCTGACTTTC.